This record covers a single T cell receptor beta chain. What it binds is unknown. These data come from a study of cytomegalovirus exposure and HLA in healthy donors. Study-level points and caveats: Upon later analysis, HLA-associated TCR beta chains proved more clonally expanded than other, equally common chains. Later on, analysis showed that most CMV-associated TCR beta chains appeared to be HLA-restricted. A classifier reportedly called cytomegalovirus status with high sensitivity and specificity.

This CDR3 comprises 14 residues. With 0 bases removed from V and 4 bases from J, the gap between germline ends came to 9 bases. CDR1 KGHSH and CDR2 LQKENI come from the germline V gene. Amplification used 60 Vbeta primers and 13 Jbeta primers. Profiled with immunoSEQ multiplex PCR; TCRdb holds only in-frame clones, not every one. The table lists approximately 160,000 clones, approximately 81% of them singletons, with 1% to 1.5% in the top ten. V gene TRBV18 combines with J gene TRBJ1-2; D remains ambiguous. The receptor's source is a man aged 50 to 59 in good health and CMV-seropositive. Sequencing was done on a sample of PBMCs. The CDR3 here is CASSPPERPYGYTF. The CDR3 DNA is TGTGCCAGCTCACCACCGGAGAGGCCCTATGGCTACACCTTC. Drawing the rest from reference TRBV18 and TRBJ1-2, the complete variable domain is NAGVMQNPRHLVRRRGQEARLRCSPMKGHSHVYWYRQLPEEGLKFMVYLQKENIIDESGMPKERFSAEFPKEGPSILRIQQVVRGDSAAYFCASSPPERPYGYTFGSGTRLTVV.